This T cell receptor beta chain was sequenced for a study of blood T cells in healthy people across ages. Points from the study as a whole: More naive CD4+ cells and higher diversity were found in long-lived than in aged donors. From one million sequenced T cells, diversity estimates were lower bounds.

Turning to this clonotype: The antigen is not known.

Staff drew around 10 milliliters of peripheral blood from each donor. There were at least 5.5 micrograms of total RNA extracted from every sample. With a J-beta primer mix and a sample-barcoded 5' primer, a second PCR ran about 7 to 11 cycles. TCRdb used MiXCR to reprocess the 5' RACE reads, holding one entry per CDR3 protein. The sample carries roughly 2 million distinct CDR3 sequences, about 49% recorded once. This CDR3 region has 14 residues. Germline V lookup: CDR1 LNHDA, CDR2 SQIVND (reference sequence). Trimming cost V 10 bases and J 6 bases; bases outside gene matches: 12. V gene TRBV19 combines with J gene TRBJ2-7, with 10 bases that match TRBD2. What was sequenced was blood. The TCR originated in a woman in her thirties or forties in good health. In nucleotides, the CDR3 is TGTGCCACTGGAGCGGGGGGGCGTTTGGGCGAGCAGTACTTC. Translation: CATGAGGRLGEQYF.